The rows below give T cell receptor beta chains drawn from one sample of a study of blood T cell repertoires in COVID-19. TCRdb's table, derived via immunoSEQ multiplex PCR, lists solely in-frame clones and lacks some. Of roughly 320,000 clones listed, more than 85% are singletons. The material sequenced was PBMCs or T cells enriched from blood (not recorded which). Receptors originate from a woman younger than 45 who had been exposed to COVID-19. The CDR3 runs from the conserved cysteine through the conserved F or W. D genes are given only for firm matches. A row's size may be missing; if present it is once, few, many or a size class.

d_call	v_call	j_call	clone_size	cdr3_aa	cdr3_nt
.	TRBV3-1/TRBV3-2	TRBJ1-2	.	CASTQRGSNYGYTF	TGTGCCAGCACCCAAAGAGGTTCTAACTATGGCTACACCTTC
TRBD1	TRBV5-6	TRBJ1-2	.	CASSLGGQGRYGYTF	TGTGCCAGCAGCTTGGGGGGACAGGGTCGCTATGGCTACACCTTC
.	TRBV27	TRBJ1-1	.	CASSLGRVTEAFF	TGTGCCAGCAGTCTAGGCAGGGTCACTGAAGCTTTCTTT
.	TRBV5-8	TRBJ2-3	.	CASSLVSSTDTQYF	TGTGCCAGCAGCTTGGTCAGTAGCACAGATACGCAGTATTTT
.	TRBV18	TRBJ1-1	once	CASSPGTPIGAFF	TGTGCCAGCTCACCCGGGACACCGATCGGAGCTTTCTTT
.	TRBV7-9	TRBJ2-3	.	CASSLAFSVGRGDTQYF	TGTGCCAGCAGCTTAGCTTTTAGCGTAGGCAGGGGCGATACGCAGTATTTT
.	TRBV9	TRBJ1-3	.	CASSVDPGSGNTIYF	TGTGCCAGCAGCGTAGACCCAGGCTCTGGAAACACCATATATTTT
.	TRBV9	TRBJ2-2	.	CASSSGLNTGELFF	TGTGCCAGCAGCTCCGGACTGAACACCGGGGAGCTGTTTTTT
.	TRBV4-3	TRBJ1-6	.	CASSHPTGTGSPLHF	TGCGCCAGCAGCCACCCGACGGGAACGGGCTCACCCCTCCACTTT
.	TRBV21-1	TRBJ2-5	.	CASHPHRELRETQYF	TGTGCCAGCCACCCCCACAGGGAACTAAGAGAGACCCAGTACTTC
.	TRBV27	TRBJ1-5	.	CASSSSTSRGAQHF	TGTGCCAGCAGTTCATCCACCTCAAGAGGTGCCCAGCATTTT
.	TRBV6-5	TRBJ1-1	.	CASRFSGRNTEAFF	TGTGCCAGCAGGTTTTCAGGGCGGAACACTGAAGCTTTCTTT
TRBD2	TRBV7-9	TRBJ2-3	.	CASSLLLAGFTDTQYF	TGTGCCAGCAGCTTATTGCTAGCGGGGTTCACAGATACGCAGTATTTT
.	TRBV29-1	TRBJ1-2	.	CSVEDVTLSYGYTF	TGCAGCGTTGAAGATGTGACACTCTCCTATGGCTACACCTTC
.	TRBV19	TRBJ1-6	.	CASSIGGQIAYSPLHF	TGTGCCAGTAGTATCGGAGGGCAAATAGCTTACTCACCCCTCCACTTT
TRBD1	TRBV7-9	TRBJ1-5	.	CASSLGGQDQPQHF	TGTGCCAGCAGCTTAGGGGGACAGGATCAGCCCCAGCATTTT
.	TRBV19	TRBJ1-1	.	CASSSPRATMNTEAFF	TGTGCCAGTAGTTCCCCTAGAGCCACAATGAACACTGAAGCTTTCTTT
TRBD2	TRBV30	TRBJ2-7	.	CAWSVGGGFYEQYF	TGTGCCTGGAGTGTTGGCGGGGGGTTTTACGAGCAGTACTTC
TRBD1	TRBV10-3	TRBJ2-7	.	CAIRQGAGEQYF	TGTGCCATCAGACAGGGGGCGGGCGAGCAGTACTTC
TRBD1	TRBV2	TRBJ1-2	.	CASSGTGGEGYGYTF	TGTGCCAGCAGTGGGACAGGGGGCGAAGGCTATGGCTACACCTTC
TRBD2	TRBV2	TRBJ2-7	.	CASEALGTSGVLGEQYF	TGTGCCAGCGAAGCCCTGGGGACTAGCGGGGTGTTGGGGGAGCAGTACTTC
.	TRBV5-1	TRBJ2-5	.	CASSLEASMQETQYF	TGCGCCAGCAGCTTGGAGGCTAGCATGCAAGAGACCCAGTACTTC
.	TRBV15	TRBJ2-5	once	CATSPTSWGQETQYF	TGTGCCACCAGCCCGACTAGTTGGGGCCAAGAGACCCAGTACTTC
.	TRBV6-5	TRBJ1-5	.	CASSPRRGGNQPQHF	TGTGCCAGCAGTCCCCGGCGGGGGGGTAACCAGCCCCAGCATTTT
.	TRBV19	TRBJ1-6	.	CATRLGNSPLHF	TGTGCCACTCGACTCGGGAATTCACCCCTCCACTTT
.	TRBV19	TRBJ1-3	.	CASSMGAGNTIYF	TGTGCCAGTAGTATGGGGGCAGGAAACACCATATATTTT
.	TRBV3-1/TRBV3-2	TRBJ2-3	.	CASSQDREKLRTQYF	TGTGCCAGCAGCCAAGATCGGGAGAAGCTACGTACGCAGTATTTT
TRBD2	TRBV5-1	TRBJ2-7	.	CASSGGDGYNYEQYF	TGCGCCAGCAGCGGGGGGGACGGGTACAACTACGAGCAGTACTTC
TRBD1	TRBV10-3	TRBJ2-1	.	CAISEPTNPDRGHLSSYNEQFF	TGTGCCATCAGTGAGCCCACTAATCCAGACAGGGGCCACCTGAGCTCCTACAATGAGCAGTTCTTC